This T cell receptor (beta chain) comes out of a study of blood T cell repertoires in COVID-19. About the research overall: Sources were T cells, B-cell-depleted T cells, or PBMCs; the material itself was cDNA or gDNA.

Germline V gene lookup returns CDR1 LGHNA and CDR2 YSLEER. V was clipped by 1 base and J by 8 bases, with 11 bases between them. The length of the CDR3 is 14 residues. Authors' processing steps: Amplification from reference gene primers served as the basis for estimated nucleated cell counts. Assay: immunoSEQ multiplex PCR; the TCRdb copy retains only in-frame clones and omits some. V and J calls and clone size are copied from that table; D and trimming were computed from the DNA. The table includes hundreds of thousands of clones, approximately 86% detected once. The V gene is TRBV4-3, the J gene TRBJ2-2; D perhaps matches TRBD2 (6 bases). Sequenced material: peripheral blood. The clonotype was recovered from a human donor in a cohort sampled during active COVID-19. The CDR3 here is CASSQAYRGGELFF. CDR3 nucleotides: TGCGCCAGCAGCCAAGCGTATCGGGGGGGGGAGCTGTTTTTT.